The sequence of this T cell receptor beta chain was determined in a study of T cell changes during pregnancy in multiple sclerosis. The ends were cut back, 2 bases at V and 4 bases at J, with 9 bases in the middle. Germline CDR1 is MRHNA and CDR2 is SNTAGT. The CDR3 extends over 14 amino acids. Some clones are missing from TCRdb's copy, which holds only in-frame ones; the method was immunoSEQ multiplex PCR. The sample yields about 60,000 clones, 80% to 95% seen once. The genes are TRBV6-4 and TRBJ2-1, with a weak D call TRBD1 (5 bases). Sequenced material: peripheral blood, taken in the first trimester of pregnancy. The receptor comes from a female donor with multiple sclerosis, enrolled in a pregnancy study. CDR3 nucleotides: TGTGCCAGCAGTGACGGGGCCGATTACAATGAGCAGTTCTTC. This gives the protein CASSDGADYNEQFF.